Described below is a single T cell receptor beta chain sequence and its context. The method was immunoSEQ multiplex PCR; TCRdb's version includes in-frame clones alone and lacks a portion of them. Among roughly 1 million clones listed, approximately 76% were seen once. The CD4+ fraction was divided into a CD45RA+ naive subset and a CD45RA-negative memory subset. Germline CDR1 reads SEHNR; CDR2 reads FQNEAQ (reference sequence). The CDR3 consists of 11 residues. V shed 5 bases and J shed 8 bases, with 9 bases lying between them. The data originate from a study of shared clonotypes between healthy human individuals.

The gene calls are TRBV7-9 and TRBJ1-1; D not resolved. The sample was memory CD4+ T cells sorted from blood. Noted subset: CD45RA-negative fraction. The receptor was derived from a man aged 18 to 35 in good health. This CDR3 reads CASSRAAEAFF. The CDR3 DNA follows: TGTGCCAGCAGCCGGGCAGCAGAAGCTTTCTTT.